A single sample is the source of the 25 T cell receptor beta chains below, sequenced in a study of T cell repertoires in aging, cancer and after chemotherapy (dated by TCRdb to between 2018 and 2021). Instead of sorted cells or RNA, genomic DNA extracted from peripheral blood served as the source for amplifying TCR beta rearrangements. The run used an Illumina MiSeq. Using a mixed TRB-A/B primer pool, multiplex touch-down PCR amplified rearranged TRB sequences covering the V, D and J segments. TCRdb cleaned the public reads at Q25 with fastp, built clones with MiXCR and kept in-frame beta chains. Rows matching on CDR3 protein sequence are summarized as one entry with the most common DNA and genes. The sample includes 15,000 or so distinct CDR3 sequences, with 21% observed a single time. Around 6% of the sample comes from the top ten. Sequencing used blood. All receptors come from a human donor in good health.

CDR3 DNA sequence: TGTGCCAGCAGCCAAGAAAGAGTAGGAAACAGTAGGACACCCCTCCACTTT. This translates into CASSQERVGNSRTPLHF. V and J are TRBV14 and TRBJ1-6; no firm D call. V lost 0 bases and J lost 11, with 20 bases in between. This CDR3 region has 17 residues. Germline CDR1 SGHDN, CDR2 FVKESK.

A few counts support this clonotype. This chain uses TRBV25-1 with TRBJ1-2; D gene ambiguous. From germline, CDR1 is MGHDK and CDR2 SYGVNS. There are 13 residues in the CDR3. Trimming cost V 3 bases and J 2 bases, with 7 bases left between them. The CDR3 coding sequence is TGTGCCAGCAGTGAGTCAGAAAACTATGGCTACACCTTC. Amino acid sequence: CASSESENYGYTF.

The V call is TRBV18, the J call TRBJ1-4, with TRBD1 matching 9 bases. This CDR3 has 12 amino acids. Germline CDR1 is KGHSH and CDR2 is LQKENI. V lost 5 bases and J lost 8; bases outside the gene matches: 0. The CDR3 region is CASSTGGEKLFF. DNA of the CDR3: TGTGCCAGCTCAACAGGGGGCGAAAAACTGTTTTTT.

The chain employs TRBV5-1 and TRBJ1-5; 7 nucleotides agree with TRBD1. Losses at the gene ends were 0 bases for V and 2 bases for J; bases not matched to a gene: 5. The CDR3 extends over 16 amino acids. Germline CDR1 is SGHRS and CDR2 is YFSETQ. The CDR3 sequence is CASSLGQGSGNQPQHF. CDR3 sequence (DNA): TGCGCCAGCAGCTTGGGACAGGGCTCTGGCAATCAGCCCCAGCATTTT.

This clonotype has only a few counts. The chain couples TRBV13 to TRBJ1-2, with TRBD1 matching over 9 bases. V gave up 1 base and J gave up 4 bases; unmatched junction bases: 10. The germline gives CDR1 PRHDT, CDR2 FYEKMQ (reference sequence). This CDR3 is 17 amino acids long. Here the CDR3 DNA reads TGTGCCAGCAGCTTAGAGGGGGGACAGGGTCCTCTCTATGGCTACACCTTC. It encodes CASSLEGGQGPLYGYTF.

This chain links TRBV14 with TRBJ1-2; unclear D gene. This CDR3 is built from 15 residues. The germline CDR1 and CDR2 sequences are SGHDN and FVKESK. V was cut by 0 bases and J by 4 bases, with 12 bases left in between. CDR3 amino acids: CASSQDWQDGYGYTF. CDR3 DNA: TGTGCCAGCAGCCAAGATTGGCAGGACGGCTATGGCTACACCTTC.

This clonotype came up many times. This rearrangement joins TRBV20-1 to TRBJ1-6, with 9 bases fitting TRBD1. This CDR3 region has 15 residues. The germline V gene has CDR1 DFQATT and CDR2 SNEGSKA (reference sequence). V lost 3 bases, J lost 8 bases, and 8 bases stayed unmatched. CDR3 sequence reads: CSARMTGGGDSPLHF. In nucleotides, the CDR3 is TGCAGTGCTAGGATGACAGGGGGTGGGGATTCACCCCTCCACTTT.

This clonotype was counted a few times. The CDR3 sequence: CASSLAGTPGETQYF. CDR3 DNA sequence: TGCGCCAGCAGCTTGGCCGGGACCCCTGGGGAGACCCAGTACTTC. The chain has TRBV5-1 and TRBJ2-5; D may correspond to TRBD1 or TRBD2 (5 bases each). Germline V gives CDR1 SGHRS, CDR2 YFSETQ. The CDR3 extends over 15 amino acids. The germline V and J ends were trimmed by 0 bases and 5 bases, with 14 bases remaining between them.

This clonotype rates as medium-sized. V usage is TRBV11-1 and J usage is TRBJ1-3; 7 bases are a match to TRBD1. V lost 5 bases and J lost 0; bases outside the gene matches: 7. The CDR3 totals 16 residues. Germline assignment: CDR1 SGHAT and CDR2 FQDESV (reference sequence). CDR3 sequence reads: CASSRGQAYSGNTIYF. The CDR3 region has the DNA TGTGCCAGCAGCCGCGGACAGGCCTACTCTGGAAACACCATATATTTT.

The genes are TRBV7-9 and TRBJ1-2; a weak D match, TRBD1 (6 bases). Germline loops: CDR1 SEHNR, CDR2 FQNEAQ (reference sequence). The CDR3 runs to 16 residues. Trimming took 5 bases from V and 7 from J, leaving 23 bases between them. The CDR3 sequence: CASSLAEDSFKSGYTF. The CDR3 nucleotides are TGTGCCAGCAGCCTCGCGGAGGACAGTTTTAAATCTGGCTACACCTTC.

The V gene is TRBV12-3 or TRBV12-4, the J gene TRBJ2-1, with D maybe TRBD2 (6 bases). V was pared by 4 bases and J by 5 bases, with 15 bases between. The CDR3 is made up of 15 amino acids. CDR3 nucleotide sequence: TGTGCCAGCAGTTCCTCTTCGGGGGTGAACAATGAGCAGTTCTTC. It specifies CASSSSSGVNNEQFF.

Judged by abundance, this clonotype is medium-sized. V is TRBV20-1 and J is TRBJ1-2; maybe TRBD1 (6 bases). V shed 4 bases and J shed 3 bases, with 6 bases lying between them. This CDR3 contains 11 residues. The germline V gene encodes CDR1 DFQATT and CDR2 SNEGSKA (reference sequence). The CDR3 spells CSATGDYGYTF. The CDR3 bases are TGCAGTGCTACAGGGGACTATGGCTACACCTTC.

This clonotype is categorized as medium-sized. The V gene is TRBV20-1, the J gene TRBJ1-1, with D unresolved. CDR3 size: 12 residues. Germline CDR1 is DFQATT and CDR2 is SNEGSKA (reference sequence). V lost 4 bases and J lost 3, with 9 bases in between. CDR3 sequence (DNA): TGCAGTGCTACAATGGTGGACACTGAAGCTTTCTTT. This sequence encodes CSATMVDTEAFF.

V and J are TRBV20-1 and TRBJ1-1; the D is unclear. The CDR3 contains 16 residues. Germline lookup yields CDR1 DFQATT and CDR2 SNEGSKA (reference sequence). Trimming pared 0 bases from V and 9 bases from J, leaving 23 bases between. CDR3 loop: CSARDSEGTLSTKAFF. In DNA, the CDR3 is TGCAGTGCTAGAGACTCGGAGGGAACCTTGAGTACTAAAGCTTTCTTT.

This clonotype has just a few counts. This sequence joins TRBV20-1 and TRBJ2-5; D gene ambiguous. With 0 bases removed from V and 5 bases from J, the gap between germline ends came to 10 bases. CDR3 length: 13 amino acids. CDR1 is DFQATT, CDR2 SNEGSKA, per germline (reference sequence). CDR3 nucleotides: TGCAGTGCTAGAGAGGCTAAGGAGGAGACCCAGTACTTC. Protein: CSAREAKEETQYF.

The CDR3 sequence is CASSDTSDYGYTF. Here the CDR3 DNA reads TGTGCCAGCAGTGACACAAGCGACTATGGCTACACCTTC. V is TRBV6-1 and J is TRBJ1-2; D unresolved. The CDR3 has 13 residues. The V and J ends lost 3 bases and 3 bases respectively, with 8 bases between them. Germline assignment: CDR1 MNHNS and CDR2 SASEGT.

The chain links TRBV18 to TRBJ1-1; D gene uncertain. CDR3 length: 13 residues. The germline gives CDR1 KGHSH, CDR2 LQKENI. V was shortened by 2 bases and J by 0 bases, with 4 bases between the two germline ends. The CDR3 loop is CASSPVLNTEAFF. The CDR3 DNA sequence: TGTGCCAGCTCACCAGTCTTGAACACTGAAGCTTTCTTT.

Only one count was recorded for this clonotype. The CDR3 DNA is TGTGCCAGCAGGTTGGACAGGGTCATAGATACGCAGTATTTT. Encoded protein: CASRLDRVIDTQYF. The genes are TRBV6-2 or TRBV6-3 and TRBJ2-3, with 8 nucleotides matching TRBD1. With V trimmed by 6 bases and J by 5 bases, 7 bases remained unmatched. This CDR3 is 14 amino acids long. Germline V CDR1 and CDR2: MNHEY, SVGEGT.

This rearrangement joins TRBV6-2 or TRBV6-3 to TRBJ2-5; D is unclear. This CDR3 is 12 amino acids long. The V end was cut by 7 bases, the J end by 5 bases, with 11 bases between. Germline CDR1 is MNHEY and CDR2 is SVGEGT. The CDR3 DNA reads TGTGCCAGCACCCGTCCCGGGGAGACCCAGTACTTC. This gives the protein CASTRPGETQYF.

This clonotype has just a few counts. The V call is TRBV5-1, the J call TRBJ1-2; 8 nucleotides align to TRBD1. Germline V CDR1 and CDR2: SGHRS, YFSETQ. V lost 4 bases to trimming and J lost 3 bases; unmatched junction nucleotides: 8. CDR3 size: 15 residues. CDR3 loop: CASSPLQGADYGYTF. CDR3 nucleotides: TGCGCCAGCAGCCCTTTGCAGGGGGCTGACTATGGCTACACCTTC.

Relative to its sample, this clonotype is medium-sized (0.01 to 0.1%). J is TRBJ2-5 and V is TRBV7-6; 8 bases map to TRBD1. Germline V gene data show CDR1 as SGHVS and CDR2 as FNYEAQ. The ends lost 4 bases at V and 4 bases at J; junction bases unmatched: 5. The CDR3 extends over 14 amino acids. DNA for the CDR3: TGTGCCAGCAGCTACGGGACAGGCGGAGAGACCCAGTACTTC. Translation gives CASSYGTGGETQYF. Full variable domain (outside the CDR3, taken from reference TRBV7-6 and TRBJ2-5): GAGVSQSPRYKVTKRGQDVALRCDPISGHVSLYWYRQALGQGPEFLTYFNYEAQQDKSGLPNDRFSAERPEGSISTLTIQRTEQRDSAMYRCASSYGTGGETQYFGPGTRLLVL.

The chain combines TRBV7-6 with TRBJ2-3; D remains ambiguous. The CDR3 has 12 residues. Germline CDR1 is SGHVS and CDR2 is FNYEAQ. The V and J ends lost 5 bases and 7 bases respectively, with 10 bases between them. CDR3 coding DNA: TGTGCCAGCAGCCCTTGGTCCAATACGCAGTATTTT. It codes for CASSPWSNTQYF.

This clonotype is judged medium-sized. This sequence joins TRBV19 and TRBJ2-7, with no clear D. This CDR3 contains 14 residues. Trimming pared 3 bases from V and 3 bases from J, leaving 12 bases between. Germline V gene lookup returns CDR1 LNHDA and CDR2 SQIVND (reference sequence). The CDR3 here is CASSIRNGYYEQYF. For the CDR3, the DNA is TGTGCCAGTAGTATTAGGAACGGATACTACGAGCAGTACTTC.

J is TRBJ2-3 and V is TRBV11-2; TRBD1 is a possible D gene (6 bases). V was trimmed by 5 bases and J by 7 bases, leaving 22 bases between them. The V gene's germline CDR1 is SGHAT and CDR2 FQNNGV. The CDR3 contains 16 residues. The CDR3 protein is CASSPRSGTPLNTQYF. The DNA for the CDR3 is TGTGCCAGCAGCCCACGCTCCGGGACACCGTTGAATACGCAGTATTTT.

V gene TRBV5-1 combines with J gene TRBJ1-1; weak D call: TRBD1 (5 bases). V was clipped by 4 bases and J by 0 bases, with 13 bases between them. CDR3 length: 15 residues. Germline CDR1 and CDR2: SGHRS and YFSETQ. The DNA of the CDR3 is TGCGCCAGCAGCATCTTAGACAGCATGAACACTGAAGCTTTCTTT. This encodes CASSILDSMNTEAFF.